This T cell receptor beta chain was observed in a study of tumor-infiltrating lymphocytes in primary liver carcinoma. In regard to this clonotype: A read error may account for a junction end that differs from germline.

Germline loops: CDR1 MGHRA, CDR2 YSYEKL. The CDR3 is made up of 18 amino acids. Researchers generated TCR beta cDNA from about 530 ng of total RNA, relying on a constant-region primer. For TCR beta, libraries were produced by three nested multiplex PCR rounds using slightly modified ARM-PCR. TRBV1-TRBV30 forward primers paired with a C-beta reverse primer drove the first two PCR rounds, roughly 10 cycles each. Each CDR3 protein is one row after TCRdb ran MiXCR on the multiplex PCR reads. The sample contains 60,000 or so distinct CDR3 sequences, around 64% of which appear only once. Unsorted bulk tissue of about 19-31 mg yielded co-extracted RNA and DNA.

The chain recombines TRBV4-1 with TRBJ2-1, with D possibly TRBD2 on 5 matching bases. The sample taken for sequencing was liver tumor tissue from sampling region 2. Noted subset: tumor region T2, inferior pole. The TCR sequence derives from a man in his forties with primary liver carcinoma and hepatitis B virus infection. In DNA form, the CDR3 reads TGCGCCAGCAGTCAACGCTTAAGTGACTACCAAGACTACAATGCGCAGTTCTTC. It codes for CASSQRLSDYQDYNAQFF.